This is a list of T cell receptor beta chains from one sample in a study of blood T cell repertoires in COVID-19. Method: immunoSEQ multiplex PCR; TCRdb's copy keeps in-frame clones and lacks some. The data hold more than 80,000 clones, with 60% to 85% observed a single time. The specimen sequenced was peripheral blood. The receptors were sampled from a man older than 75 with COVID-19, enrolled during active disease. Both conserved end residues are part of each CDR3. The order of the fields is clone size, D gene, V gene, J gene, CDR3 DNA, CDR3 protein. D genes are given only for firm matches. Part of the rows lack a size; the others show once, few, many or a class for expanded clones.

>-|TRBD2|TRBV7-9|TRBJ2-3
TGTGCCAGCAGGCCCTCGGGGGGGCTCTCCACAGATACGCAGTATTTT
CASRPSGGLSTDTQYF
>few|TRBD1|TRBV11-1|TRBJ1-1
TGTGCCAGCAGCTTCGTGGGACAGCTAGAAGCTTTCTTT
CASSFVGQLEAFF
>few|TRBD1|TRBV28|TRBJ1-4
TGTGCCAGCAGTCTAGGGACAGGGAATGAAAAACTGTTTTTT
CASSLGTGNEKLFF
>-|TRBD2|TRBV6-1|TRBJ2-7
TGTGCCAGCAGTGAAGGGGACTATTTGGTATCCTACGAGCAGTACTTC
CASSEGDYLVSYEQYF
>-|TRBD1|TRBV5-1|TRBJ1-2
TGCGCCAGCAGCTGGACAGGGGGCTTGGGCTACACCTTC
CASSWTGGLGYTF
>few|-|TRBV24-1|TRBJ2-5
TGTGCCACCAGTGATTCGTGGGAGGAAGAGACCCAGTACTTC
CATSDSWEEETQYF
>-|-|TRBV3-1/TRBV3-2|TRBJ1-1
TGTGCCACTACACAGGGTTCGTACACTGAAGCTTTCTTT
CATTQGSYTEAFF
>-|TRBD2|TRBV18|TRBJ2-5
TGTGCCAGCTCACCCGGCGGGGCCGGGAGGATTGGGACCCAGTACTTC
CASSPGGAGRIGTQYF
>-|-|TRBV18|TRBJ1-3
TGTGCCAGCTCACCATTCGACGCATCGGGAGGAAACACCATATATTTT
CASSPFDASGGNTIYF
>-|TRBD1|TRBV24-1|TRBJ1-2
TGTGCCACCAGTGATTCGACAGGGGGCTATGGCTACACCTTC
CATSDSTGGYGYTF
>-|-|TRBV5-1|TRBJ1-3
TGCGCCAGCAGCTTATGGACTACGGAAGCTGGAAACACCATATATTTT
CASSLWTTEAGNTIYF
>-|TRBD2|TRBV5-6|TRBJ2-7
TGTGCCAGCAGCCAAACTAGCGGGAGTACCCAGCAGTACTTC
CASSQTSGSTQQYF
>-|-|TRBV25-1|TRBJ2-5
TGTGCCAGCAGTGAGGGGGGAGGTATGGCCCAGTACTTC
CASSEGGGMAQYF
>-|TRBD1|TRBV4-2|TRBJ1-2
TGTGCCAGCAGCCAAGGCAACAGGGGCTATGGCTACACCTTC
CASSQGNRGYGYTF
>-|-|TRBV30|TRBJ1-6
TGTGCCTGGAGTGTACAACAGACCTCCTATTCACCCCTCCACTTT
CAWSVQQTSYSPLHF
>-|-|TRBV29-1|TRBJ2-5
TGCAGCGCAGGGGTTGGAGAGACCCAGTACTTC
CSAGVGETQYF
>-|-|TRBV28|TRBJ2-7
TGTGCCAGCAGTCTGGGACATCGGGGGGATGAGCAGTACTTC
CASSLGHRGDEQYF